This TCR beta chain was recorded in a study of regulatory T cells in long-lasting Graves disease (dated by TCRdb to the early 2020s). About the study as a whole: Antithyroid drugs had been taken for less than 3 months by newly diagnosed Graves' disease patients. The study took place in China and was registered as a clinical trial. Peripheral blood TCR sequencing and RNA sequencing compared persistent Graves' disease patients with newly diagnosed Graves' disease patients. A total of about 35 samples underwent TCR sequencing, from around 13 patients with persistent Graves' disease and 20 patients with newly diagnosed Graves' disease. General study outcomes and caveats: As a limitation, the authors acknowledged that the small sample size may reduce accuracy. Because the primary lesion, thyroid tissue, could not be accessed, the study looked at peripheral blood alone. Persistent patients shared more public clonotypes among themselves (around 2,500) than newly diagnosed patients did (approximately 900). Sequencing and analysis were limited to the TCR beta chain. TRBV28, TRBJ1-2 and TRBJ2-5 were preferentially used in persistent disease, while TRBV20-1 and TRBJ2-1 were favored in newly diagnosed disease. Lower TCR Shannon entropy and fewer highly expanded clones were observed in persistent Graves' disease patients than in newly diagnosed patients, which suggested clonal expansion.

The CDR3 runs 14 amino acids, cysteine and phenylalanine included. The kept DNA is CDR3 alone, 42 bases in frame from the first base. Ends trimmed: V by 5 bases, J by 6 bases; bases unmatched to a gene: 6. CDR1 and CDR2 are drawn from the germline V gene: MDHEN, SYDVKM. The library was made by multiplex PCR. TCRdb lists the instrument as Illumina HiSeq 4000. To build TCR beta libraries, CDR3 regions were amplified by Arm-PCR using iRepertoire HTBI primers. Gel purification was performed on PCR products prior to sequencing. The original pipeline was this. Gene usage analysis of CDR3 amino acid clonotypes relied on the 60 or so TRBV and around 14 TRBJ segments identified across samples. Filtered high-quality paired reads were merged into contigs using COPE and FqMerger. BLAST was used to align contigs to IMGT TRBV, TRBD and TRBJ reference genes, and CDR3 was defined according to IMGT. Highly expanded clones were defined as clonotypes with a frequency above 0.1%. Repertoire diversity was measured by Shannon entropy, and V-J evenness by the Gini coefficient. A clonotype was considered public if more than one individual shared it. TCRdb ran its own pipeline on the public reads, namely fastp trimming at Q25 and MiXCR clone calling, and kept in-frame beta chains. One record per CDR3 amino acid sequence lists the most common genes and DNA. The V and J calls shown here were made by TCRdb, not taken from the authors' results. A total of about 220,000 distinct CDR3 sequences appear in this sample, approximately 18% of them only once. Of the sample, 10% to 15% falls within the top ten clones.

The time point label, read with the paper, signifies: newly diagnosed GD, antithyroid drugs for less than 3 months. RNA was extracted from PBMCs in TRIzol for both TCR sequencing and RNA sequencing. The diagnosis of Graves' disease was made according to American Thyroid Association guidelines. Recruitment of patients was carried out at an endocrinology department in Xi'an, China. Each patient gave approximately 10 milliliters of peripheral blood, collected in an EDTA anticoagulant tube. Ficoll Paque Plus density gradient separation was used to isolate PBMCs, and no further T cell sorting was performed. An Agilent 2100 Bioanalyzer and agarose gel were used to check RNA quality, while a NanoDrop 2000 measured RNA concentration. This clonotype appeared once. Its cognate antigen has yet to be identified. Per-base quality was not reported, and no clone a single base away is much larger than it. On its own, one read is weak support.

This sample was also put to use in a study of T cells in Graves' hyperthyroidism and ophthalmopathy. The second source states: A patient counted as having stable Graves' hyperthyroidism if no progression to ophthalmopathy occurred over 18 months of follow-up. Hyperthyroidism patients were aged 18 to 65 years and newly diagnosed, with disease duration of less than 2 months. Patients with uncontrolled infections, other autoimmune diseases, pregnancy or lactation were excluded. Diagnoses were based on clinical symptoms, serum thyroxine and TRAb, thyroid ultrasound and orbital computed tomography. For the first round of RT-PCR on the TCR CDR3, the HTBI primer set was used together with the Qiagen OneStep RT-PCR kit. Most expanded thyroid clonotypes (frequency above 0.001) were also detected in blood, suggesting blood repertoires may reflect thyroid immune responses. Ophthalmopathy was separated from stable hyperthyroidism by a 13 V-J signature model, with about 86% sensitivity and 81% to 82% specificity obtained in cross-validation and 80%/75% obtained in testing. In validation, the model predicted progression to ophthalmopathy a median of around 6.5 months before onset, with roughly 70% sensitivity and 72.22% specificity. To identify distinguishing TCR V-J signatures, a discovery cohort of some 99 patients was used, comprising 43 with Graves' ophthalmopathy and approximately 58 with stable Graves' hyperthyroidism. Whether ophthalmopathy could be predicted prospectively was tested in an independent validation cohort made up of some 20 hyperthyroidism patients plus 17 patients who later progressed to ophthalmopathy. The 75 to 100 discovery patients were divided at random into training and test sets in a 7:3 ratio. In addition, the study compared T-cell repertoires in thyroid tissue and in blood from 6 or 7 Graves' hyperthyroidism patients. Once sampling was done, hyperthyroidism patients were given methimazole at a starting dose of 30 mg daily, whereas ophthalmopathy patients were given high-dose intravenous methylprednisolone. The libraries were constructed in a second round of multiplex PCR and then size-selected and purified. The libraries were sequenced on an Illumina HiSeq2000 using paired-end 100 bp reads. SOAPnuke was used to process the raw data, throwing out any read that contained adapters or uncalled bases, had a mean Phred below 15, or lacked an exact constant-primer or identifier match. COPE v1.2.5 was used to merge high-quality paired reads, and clonotypes were defined as unique nucleotide sequences. MiTCR v1.1 was used to align the clonotypes against IMGT TRBV, TRBD and TRBJ reference segments. Only V-J combinations with frequency above 0.0001, covering 98% to 99.2% of repertoires, were analysed. The TCS score was defined as the ratio of F50 (clonal expansion) to E x V (chaos), calculated using BLOSUM62-based TCRdist between CDR3 peptides within each V-J. Welch's t-statistics and random forest reduced just over 500 V-J features to 10 to 15, which were used in a naive Bayes classifier (R e1071). No statistical method was used to set the sample size in advance, and investigators knew the group allocation. TCR Vbeta CDR3 sequencing of 140 or so peripheral blood samples (under 45 ophthalmopathy, 75 or so hyperthyroidism and approximately 17 progressor patients) is reported in the paper.

The clonotype comes from a woman aged 25 to 39 with Graves disease. Donor details come from another sample of the same person, matched by shared clones. The chain is made from TRBV28 and TRBJ1-2; TRBD1 lines up with 10 middle nucleotides. The specimen was peripheral blood mononuclear cells (PBMCs), collected at new diagnosis, from a patient treated with antithyroid drugs. The CDR3 region: CASSPTGGANGYTF. The sequenced DNA is TGTGCCAGCAGTCCGACAGGGGGCGCAAATGGCTACACCTTC.